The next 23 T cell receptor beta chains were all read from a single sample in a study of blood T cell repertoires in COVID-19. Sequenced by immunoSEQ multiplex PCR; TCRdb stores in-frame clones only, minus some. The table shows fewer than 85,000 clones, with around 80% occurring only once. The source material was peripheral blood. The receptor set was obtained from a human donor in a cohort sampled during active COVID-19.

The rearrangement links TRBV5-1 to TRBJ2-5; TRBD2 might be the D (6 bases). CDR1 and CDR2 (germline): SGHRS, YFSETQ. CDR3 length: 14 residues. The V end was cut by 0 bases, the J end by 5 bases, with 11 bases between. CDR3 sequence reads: CASSLEAGLETQYF. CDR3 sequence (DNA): TGCGCCAGCAGCTTGGAGGCGGGGCTGGAGACCCAGTACTTC.

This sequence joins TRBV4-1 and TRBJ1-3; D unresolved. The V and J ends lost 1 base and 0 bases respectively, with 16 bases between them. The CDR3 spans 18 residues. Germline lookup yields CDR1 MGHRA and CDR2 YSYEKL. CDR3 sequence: CASSQGERASPSGNTIYF. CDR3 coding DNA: TGCGCCAGCAGCCAAGGGGAGAGGGCCTCGCCCTCTGGAAACACCATATATTTT.

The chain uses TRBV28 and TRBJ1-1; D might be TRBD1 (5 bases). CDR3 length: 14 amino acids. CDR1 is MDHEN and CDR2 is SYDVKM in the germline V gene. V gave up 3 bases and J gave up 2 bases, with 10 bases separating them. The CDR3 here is CASSFRGVNTEAFF. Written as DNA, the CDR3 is TGTGCCAGCAGTTTTCGGGGGGTAAACACTGAAGCTTTCTTT.

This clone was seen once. The CDR3 sequence is CASSPASATDTGELFF. The DNA for the CDR3 is TGTGCCAGCTCACCGGCCAGCGCGACGGACACCGGGGAGCTGTTTTTT. The V call is TRBV18, the J call TRBJ2-2; D not certain. Germline V gene data show CDR1 as KGHSH and CDR2 as LQKENI. The germline V and J ends were trimmed by 3 bases and 3 bases, with 14 bases remaining between them. The CDR3 loop spans 16 amino acids. The variable domain in full, with the rest retrieved from reference TRBV18 and TRBJ2-2, is NAGVMQNPRHLVRRRGQEARLRCSPMKGHSHVYWYRQLPEEGLKFMVYLQKENIIDESGMPKERFSAEFPKEGPSILRIQQVVRGDSAAYFCASSPASATDTGELFFGEGSRLTVL.

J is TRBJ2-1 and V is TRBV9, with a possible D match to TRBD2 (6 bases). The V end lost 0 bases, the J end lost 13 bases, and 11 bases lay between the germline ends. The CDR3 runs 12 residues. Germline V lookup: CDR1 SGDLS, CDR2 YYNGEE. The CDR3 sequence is CASSVGLDFQFF. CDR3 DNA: TGTGCCAGCAGCGTAGGACTAGACTTTCAGTTCTTC.

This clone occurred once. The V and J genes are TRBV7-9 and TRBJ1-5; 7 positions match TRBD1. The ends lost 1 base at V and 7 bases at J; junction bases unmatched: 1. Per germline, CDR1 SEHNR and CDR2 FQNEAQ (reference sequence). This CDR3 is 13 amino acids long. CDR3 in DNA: TGTGCCAGCAGCTTAGACAGGGGACAGCCCCAGCATTTT. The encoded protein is CASSLDRGQPQHF.

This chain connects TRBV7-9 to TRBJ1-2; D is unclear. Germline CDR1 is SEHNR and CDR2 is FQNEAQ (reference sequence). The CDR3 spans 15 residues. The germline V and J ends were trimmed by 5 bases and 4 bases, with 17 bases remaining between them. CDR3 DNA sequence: TGTGCCAGCAGCCCCCTCGGGGTCGGGGTCTATGGCTACACCTTC. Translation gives CASSPLGVGVYGYTF.

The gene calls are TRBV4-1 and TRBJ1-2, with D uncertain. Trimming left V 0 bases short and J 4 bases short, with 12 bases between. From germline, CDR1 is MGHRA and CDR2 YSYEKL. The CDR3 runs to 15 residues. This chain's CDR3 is CASSQDQVRGYGYTF. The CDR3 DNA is TGCGCCAGCAGCCAAGATCAGGTCCGTGGCTATGGCTACACCTTC.

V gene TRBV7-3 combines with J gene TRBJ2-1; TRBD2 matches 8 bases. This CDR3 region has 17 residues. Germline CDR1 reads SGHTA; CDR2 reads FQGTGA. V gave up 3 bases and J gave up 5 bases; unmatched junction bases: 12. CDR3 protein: CASSFQSAGTRHNEQFF. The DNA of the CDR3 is TGTGCCAGCAGCTTCCAGTCCGCCGGGACTAGGCACAATGAGCAGTTCTTC.

CDR3 loop: CASSLLGQVHQETQYF. The CDR3 DNA reads as TGTGCCAGCAGCTTACTGGGACAGGTCCATCAAGAGACCCAGTACTTC. The chain has TRBV7-6 and TRBJ2-5, with 8 bases identical to TRBD1. Germline lookup yields CDR1 SGHVS and CDR2 FNYEAQ. V trimming: 2 bases; J trimming: 2 bases; junction bases outside the gene matches: 7. CDR3 length equals 16 residues.

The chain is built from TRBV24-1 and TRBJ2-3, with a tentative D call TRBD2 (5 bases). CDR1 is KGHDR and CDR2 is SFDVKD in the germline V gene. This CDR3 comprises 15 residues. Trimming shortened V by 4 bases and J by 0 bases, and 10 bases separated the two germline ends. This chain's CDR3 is CATSDPRTSTDTQYF. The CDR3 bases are TGTGCCACCAGTGACCCGAGGACTAGCACAGATACGCAGTATTTT.

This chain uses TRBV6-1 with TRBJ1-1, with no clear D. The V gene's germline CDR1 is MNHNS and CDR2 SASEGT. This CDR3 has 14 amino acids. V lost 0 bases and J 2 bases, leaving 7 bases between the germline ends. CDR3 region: CASSEARVNTEAFF. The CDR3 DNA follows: TGTGCCAGCAGTGAAGCGAGAGTTAACACTGAAGCTTTCTTT.

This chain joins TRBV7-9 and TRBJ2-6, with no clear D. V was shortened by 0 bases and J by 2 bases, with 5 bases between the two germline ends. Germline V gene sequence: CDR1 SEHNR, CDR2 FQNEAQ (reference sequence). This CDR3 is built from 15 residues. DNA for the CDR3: TGTGCCAGCAGCTTAGCGTTTACTGGGGCCAACGTCCTGACTTTC. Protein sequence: CASSLAFTGANVLTF.

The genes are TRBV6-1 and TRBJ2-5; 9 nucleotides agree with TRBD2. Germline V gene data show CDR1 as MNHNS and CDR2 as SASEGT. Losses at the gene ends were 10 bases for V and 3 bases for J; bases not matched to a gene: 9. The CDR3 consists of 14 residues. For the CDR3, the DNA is TGTGCCATCCGTTCACTAGCGGGTAAAGAGACCCAGTACTTC. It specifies CAIRSLAGKETQYF.

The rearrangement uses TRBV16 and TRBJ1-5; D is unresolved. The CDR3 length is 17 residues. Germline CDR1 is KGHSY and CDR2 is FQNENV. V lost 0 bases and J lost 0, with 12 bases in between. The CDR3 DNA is TGTGCCAGCAGCCAATCTTGGCAATCATATAGCAATCAGCCCCAGCATTTT. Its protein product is CASSQSWQSYSNQPQHF.

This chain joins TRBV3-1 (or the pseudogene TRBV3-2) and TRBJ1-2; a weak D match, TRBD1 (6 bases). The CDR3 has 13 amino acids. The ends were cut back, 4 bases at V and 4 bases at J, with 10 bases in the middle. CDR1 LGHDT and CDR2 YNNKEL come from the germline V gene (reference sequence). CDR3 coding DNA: TGTGCCAGCAGCCCTAGGGGGGGCTATGGCTACACCTTC. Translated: CASSPRGGYGYTF.

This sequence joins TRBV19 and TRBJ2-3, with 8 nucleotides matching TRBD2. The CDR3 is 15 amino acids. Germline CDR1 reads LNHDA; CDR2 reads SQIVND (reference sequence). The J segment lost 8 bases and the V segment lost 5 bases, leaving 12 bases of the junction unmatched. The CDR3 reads CASSVPGTRASTQYF. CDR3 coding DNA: TGTGCCAGTAGTGTGCCTGGGACTAGAGCCTCTACGCAGTATTTT. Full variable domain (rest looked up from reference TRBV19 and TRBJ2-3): DGGITQSPKYLFRKEGQNVTLSCEQNLNHDAMYWYRQDPGQGLRLIYYSQIVNDFQKGDIAEGYSVSREKKESFPLTVTSAQKNPTAFYLCASSVPGTRASTQYFGPGTRLTVL.

The CDR3 reads CSVESAGASDEQYF. CDR3 sequence (DNA): TGCAGCGTTGAATCGGCGGGGGCAAGCGACGAGCAGTACTTC. The chain links TRBV29-1 to TRBJ2-7, with D possibly being TRBD2 (7 bases). Germline CDR1 is SQVTM and CDR2 is ANQGSEA. Trimming removed 2 bases at V and 5 bases at J, with 16 bases between. The CDR3 is 14 amino acids.

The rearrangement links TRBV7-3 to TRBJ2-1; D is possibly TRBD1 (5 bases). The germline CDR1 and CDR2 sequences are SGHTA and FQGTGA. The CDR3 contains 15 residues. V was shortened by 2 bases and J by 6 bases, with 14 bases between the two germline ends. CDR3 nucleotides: TGTGCCAGCAGCTTATTTCAGGGAAGGAGCAATGAGCAGTTCTTC. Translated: CASSLFQGRSNEQFF.

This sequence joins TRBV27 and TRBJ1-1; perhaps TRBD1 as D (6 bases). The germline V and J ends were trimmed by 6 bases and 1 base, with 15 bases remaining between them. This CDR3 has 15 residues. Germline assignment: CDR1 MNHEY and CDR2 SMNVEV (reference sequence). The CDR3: CASSLDRKRNTEAFF. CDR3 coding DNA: TGTGCCAGCAGCTTAGACAGGAAGAGGAACACTGAAGCTTTCTTT.

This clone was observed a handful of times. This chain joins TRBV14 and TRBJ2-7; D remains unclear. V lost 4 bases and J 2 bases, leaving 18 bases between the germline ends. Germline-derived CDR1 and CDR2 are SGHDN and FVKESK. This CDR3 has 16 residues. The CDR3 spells CASSPTVNRRAYEQYF. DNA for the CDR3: TGTGCCAGCAGCCCGACTGTCAATAGGAGAGCCTACGAGCAGTACTTC.

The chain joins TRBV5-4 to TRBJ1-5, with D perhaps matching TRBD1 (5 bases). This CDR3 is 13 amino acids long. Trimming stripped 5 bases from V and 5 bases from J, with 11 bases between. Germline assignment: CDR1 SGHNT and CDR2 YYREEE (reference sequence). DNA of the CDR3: TGTGCCAGCAGTTCGGGGGGGGATCAGCCCCAGCATTTT. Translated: CASSSGGDQPQHF.

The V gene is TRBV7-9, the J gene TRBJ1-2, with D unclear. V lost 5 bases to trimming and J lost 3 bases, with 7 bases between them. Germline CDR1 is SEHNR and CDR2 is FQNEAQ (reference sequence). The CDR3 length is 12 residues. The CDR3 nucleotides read TGTGCCAGCAGCCCACTTGACTATGGCTACACCTTC. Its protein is CASSPLDYGYTF.